Following are 2 T cell receptor beta chains from one sample sequenced in a study. TCRdb passed the RT-PCR reads through MiXCR, listing each CDR3 protein once. The table shows around 700,000 distinct CDR3 sequences, with approximately 15% occurring only once. Sample: memory CD4+ T cells from blood. The source of these receptors is a female donor in good health, serving as a healthy control.

The chain has TRBV27 and TRBJ1-6, with TRBD1 as a possible D gene (5 bases). In germline, CDR1 is MNHEY, CDR2 SMNVEV (reference sequence). V dropped 1 base and J dropped 5 bases, with 9 bases sitting between them. This CDR3 region has 15 residues. CDR3 coding DNA: TGTGCCAGCAGTTTATATGACAGTCATAATTCACCCCTCCACTTT. Amino acid sequence: CASSLYDSHNSPLHF.

This clonotype was recorded many times. The chain employs TRBV20-1 and TRBJ2-5; possible D gene TRBD1, 6 bases. V was pared by 5 bases and J by 5 bases, with 21 bases between. Germline V gene sequence: CDR1 DFQATT, CDR2 SNEGSKA (reference sequence). CDR3 length: 15 residues. The CDR3 protein is CSAGRSGQFSETQYF. CDR3 in DNA: TGCAGTGCTGGAAGAAGCGGACAGTTTAGCGAGACCCAGTACTTC.